The present entry profiles one T cell receptor beta chain with its context. This sample stems from a study of blood T cell repertoires in COVID-19. Repertoires were generated with immunoSEQ multiplex PCR, while TCRdb's copy carries only in-frame clones and drops some. The data contain some 350,000 clones, 80% to 90% of them seen just once; the ten biggest clones take up 1%. Participants came from roughly 25 US areas, aged roughly 18 to 89 years. In assigning cohorts, the study relied on participant-reported clinical history. Recovered participants had two consecutive negative NP/OP PCR tests, healthcare professional clearance, or symptom resolution. The CDR3 has 16 amino acids. Germline CDR1 reads LGHNA; CDR2 reads YNFKEQ. V shed 1 base and J 6 bases; nucleotides not matched to a gene: 8.

The sample taken for sequencing was PBMCs or T cells enriched from blood (not recorded which). The V and J genes are TRBV4-2 and TRBJ1-4; 7 bases are a match to TRBD1. This clonotype was obtained from a man between 18 and 35 years old who had recovered from COVID-19. The CDR3 DNA reads TGTGCCAGCAGCCAAGGACAGGGCATCACGTATGAAAAACTGTTTTTT. It yields the protein CASSQGQGITYEKLFF.